The 14 T cell receptor beta chains listed next were all sequenced from one sample in a study of blood T cell repertoires in COVID-19. Clones were sequenced by immunoSEQ multiplex PCR, and TCRdb holds only the in-frame ones, with some missing. The sample shows more than 100,000 clones, 65% to 85% of them seen only once. The specimen sequenced was peripheral blood. The receptor set was obtained from a woman aged 70 to 79 with acute or convalescent COVID-19.

The V and J genes are TRBV6-2 or TRBV6-3 and TRBJ2-5; the match to TRBD1 covers 8 bases. Germline trimming cut 2 bases from V and 0 bases from J; bases unmatched to any gene: 5. The CDR3 loop spans 16 amino acids. In germline, CDR1 is MNHEY, CDR2 SVGEGT. The DNA of the CDR3 is TGTGCCAGCAGTTACCACAGGGGGATGTACCAAGAGACCCAGTACTTC. This translates into CASSYHRGMYQETQYF.

This rearrangement joins TRBV11-3 to TRBJ2-7, with 11 bases identical to TRBD2. This CDR3 comprises 16 residues. With 3 bases clipped from V and 1 base from J, the junction kept 5 bases outside the gene matches. The germline V gene has CDR1 SGHNT and CDR2 YENEEA. CDR3 nucleotide sequence: TGTGCCAGCAGCTTCCGAGGGACTAGCGGTTCCTACGAGCAGTACGTC. Translating it yields CASSFRGTSGSYEQYV.

The gene calls are TRBV2 and TRBJ1-4; D is perhaps TRBD1 (6 bases). Germline V gene data show CDR1 as SNHLY and CDR2 as FYNNEI. V lost 8 bases to trimming and J lost 7 bases, with 20 bases between them. This CDR3 region has 15 residues. The CDR3, as DNA: TGTGCCAGCGACCGAGACAGGCTAAGCACTGAAAAACTGTTTTTT. Protein product: CASDRDRLSTEKLFF.

The J gene is TRBJ1-6, the V gene TRBV4-2; 7 bases agree with TRBD1. The CDR3 runs 15 residues. V shed 1 base, J shed 8 bases, and the junction held 5 bases outside the gene matches. The germline V gene has CDR1 LGHNA and CDR2 YNFKEQ. The CDR3 coding sequence is TGTGCCAGCAGCCAAGGTCCAGGGGGTGATTCACCCCTCCACTTT. This gives the protein CASSQGPGGDSPLHF.

The J gene is TRBJ2-7, the V gene TRBV6-6; weak D call: TRBD2 (5 bases). V was trimmed by 2 bases and J by 0 bases, leaving 11 bases between them. Germline V gene data show CDR1 as MNHNY and CDR2 as SVGAGI (reference sequence). The length of the CDR3 is 15 residues. The DNA of the CDR3 is TGTGCCAGCAGTTACGGGGAGCGAGGCTCCTACGAGCAGTACTTC. It codes for CASSYGERGSYEQYF.

The chain employs TRBV11-3 and TRBJ2-3; D not resolved. This CDR3 is 14 amino acids long. Trimming left V 4 bases short and J 6 bases short, with 14 bases between. In germline, CDR1 is SGHNT, CDR2 YENEEA. CDR3 region: CASSSRRGEDTQYF. The DNA for the CDR3 is TGTGCCAGCAGCTCACGGAGAGGAGAGGATACGCAGTATTTT. The complete variable domain, with remaining parts taken from reference TRBV11-3 and TRBJ2-3, reads EAGVVQSPRYKIIEKKQPVAFWCNPISGHNTLYWYLQNLGQGPELLIRYENEEAVDDSQLPKDRFSAERLKGVDSTLKIQPAELGDSAVYLCASSSRRGEDTQYFGPGTRLTVL.

The table lists this clone with a few counts. The gene calls are TRBV19 and TRBJ2-2; D not certain. Trimming pared 2 bases from V and 5 bases from J, leaving 18 bases between. CDR1 is LNHDA, CDR2 SQIVND, per germline (reference sequence). The CDR3 contains 17 residues. The CDR3 coding sequence is TGTGCCAGTAGTATAAGCGCCCACCGAGGCCGGACCGGGGAGCTGTTTTTT. This translates into CASSISAHRGRTGELFF.

The chain is built from TRBV4-1 and TRBJ2-2; TRBD1 is a possible D gene (6 bases). The V gene lost 4 bases and the J gene lost 2 bases, with 14 bases spanning the gap. Looked up from germline, CDR1 is MGHRA and CDR2 is YSYEKL. The CDR3 extends over 16 amino acids. This chain's CDR3 is CASSLEPGHNTGELFF. The CDR3, as DNA: TGCGCCAGCAGCCTGGAACCGGGACATAACACCGGGGAGCTGTTTTTT.

This rearrangement joins TRBV5-6 to TRBJ1-2; no clear D. The CDR3 has 13 residues. Germline V gene sequence: CDR1 SGHDT, CDR2 YYEEEE. V was shortened by 5 bases and J by 5 bases, with 13 bases between the two germline ends. CDR3 residues: CASRTYRGYGYTF. The CDR3 DNA sequence: TGTGCCAGCAGGACCTACCGAGGTTATGGCTACACCTTC.

This chain uses TRBV12-3 or TRBV12-4 with TRBJ2-2; tentative D call: TRBD2 (7 bases). This CDR3 has 13 amino acids. The V end was cut by 5 bases, the J end by 6 bases, with 10 bases between. The CDR3 DNA is TGTGCCAGCAGTGGGGGGGCCGCCGGGGAGCTGTTTTTT. This encodes CASSGGAAGELFF.

This chain links TRBV11-1 with TRBJ2-2; D may be TRBD2 (6 bases). Germline CDR1 SGHAT, CDR2 FQDESV (reference sequence). The CDR3 runs 15 residues. The V end lost 4 bases, the J end lost 8 bases, and 17 bases lay between the germline ends. DNA of the CDR3: TGTGCCAGCAGCTCAAGAGCCCGGGGAGGAGGGGAGCTGTTTTTT. Protein sequence: CASSSRARGGGELFF.

The rearrangement links TRBV10-3 to TRBJ1-1; D uncertain. Trimming cost V 8 bases and J 0 bases, with 13 bases left between them. Germline CDR1 and CDR2: ENHRY and SYGVKD. This CDR3 has 14 amino acids. Here the CDR3 reads CAIRVGDLNTEAFF. Here the CDR3 DNA reads TGTGCCATCCGGGTCGGGGATTTGAACACTGAAGCTTTCTTT.

The chain uses TRBV5-1 and TRBJ1-2; D ambiguous. Germline V gene sequence: CDR1 SGHRS, CDR2 YFSETQ. CDR3 length: 14 amino acids. V was cut by 0 bases and J by 6 bases, with 12 bases left in between. The CDR3 region has the DNA TGCGCCAGCAGCTTGGGTCAGACGGAGCATGGCTACACCTTC. This gives the protein CASSLGQTEHGYTF. The variable domain in full, completed from reference TRBV5-1 and TRBJ1-2, reads KAGVTQTPRYLIKTRGQQVTLSCSPISGHRSVSWYQQTPGQGLQFLFEYFSETQRNKGNFPGRFSGRQFSNSRSEMNVSTLELGDSALYLCASSLGQTEHGYTFGSGTRLTVV.

The gene calls are TRBV3-1 (or the pseudogene TRBV3-2) and TRBJ1-4; a possible D gene is TRBD1 (5 bases). Germline V CDR1 and CDR2: LGHDT, YNNKEL (reference sequence). V lost 1 base and J 7 bases, leaving 13 bases between the germline ends. The CDR3 is 15 amino acids. The CDR3 loop reads CASSQARRGLEKLFF. In DNA, the CDR3 is TGTGCCAGCAGCCAAGCCCGGAGGGGCCTTGAAAAACTGTTTTTT.